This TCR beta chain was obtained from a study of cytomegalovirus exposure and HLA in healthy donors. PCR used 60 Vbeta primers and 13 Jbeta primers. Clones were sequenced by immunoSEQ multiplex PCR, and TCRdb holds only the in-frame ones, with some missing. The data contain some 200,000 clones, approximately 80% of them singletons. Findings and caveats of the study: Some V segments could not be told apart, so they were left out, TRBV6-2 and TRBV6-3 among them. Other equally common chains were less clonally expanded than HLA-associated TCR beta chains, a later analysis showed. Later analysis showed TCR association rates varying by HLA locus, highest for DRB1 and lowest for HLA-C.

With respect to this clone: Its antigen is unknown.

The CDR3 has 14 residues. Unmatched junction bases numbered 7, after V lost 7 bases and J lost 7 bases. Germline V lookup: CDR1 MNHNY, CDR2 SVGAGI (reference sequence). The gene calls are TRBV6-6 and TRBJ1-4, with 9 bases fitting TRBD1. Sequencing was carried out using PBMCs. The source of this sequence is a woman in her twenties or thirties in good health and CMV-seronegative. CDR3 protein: CASTEQGAAEKLFF. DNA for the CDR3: TGTGCCAGCACCGAACAGGGGGCGGCTGAAAAACTGTTTTTT.